The 12 T cell receptor beta chains below were found in one sample sequenced in a study of T cell clones after liver transplantation. Only in-frame clones appear in the TCRdb table, and some are missing; sequencing was by immunoSEQ multiplex PCR. In the table there are 95,000 to 110,000 clones, 80% to 90% of which are singletons. This sample comprised CD4+ T cells from blood, obtained approximately 4 years after liver transplant. The receptors originated from a human patient who received a liver transplant. A subset of T cells may come from the graft donor.

V is TRBV2 and J is TRBJ2-2, with 7 positions matching TRBD1. Germline lookup yields CDR1 SNHLY and CDR2 FYNNEI. CDR3 size: 13 residues. V was clipped by 7 bases and J by 4 bases; unmatched bases: 3. The CDR3 region is CASKGGGTGELFF. The CDR3 nucleotides are TGTGCCAGCAAAGGGGGCGGCACCGGGGAGCTGTTTTTT.

This clone was observed a single time. The chain is built from TRBV6-1 and TRBJ2-3, with 9 bases that match TRBD1. Germline loops: CDR1 MNHNS, CDR2 SASEGT. The junction had 10 bases not matched to a gene; V was cut back by 8 bases and J by 4 bases. The CDR3 runs 15 residues. CDR3 nucleotides: TGTGCCAGCCGAGGCCGGGACAGGGTAGCAGATACGCAGTATTTT. Protein sequence: CASRGRDRVADTQYF.

The gene calls are TRBV19 and TRBJ2-3; D gene ambiguous. Trimming took 4 bases from V and 12 from J, leaving 17 bases between them. Germline values: CDR1 LNHDA, CDR2 SQIVND (reference sequence). The CDR3 is 13 amino acids. DNA for the CDR3: TGTGCCAGTAGTAACGGGCTAGGGAAGGTCCAGTATTTT. Its translation: CASSNGLGKVQYF.

This clone has just one count. J is TRBJ2-1 and V is TRBV11-3, with no clear D. CDR1 and CDR2 from the germline V gene are SGHNT and YENEEA. Trimming took off 4 bases at V and 6 bases at J, with 13 bases between the two ends. The CDR3 sequence is 14 residues long. DNA for the CDR3: TGTGCCAGCAGCTCGATCAAGTCCGGCAATGAGCAGTTCTTC. Protein: CASSSIKSGNEQFF.

The CDR3 sequence is CATTPGLAGRTDTQYF. DNA of the CDR3: TGTGCCACCACCCCGGGACTAGCGGGACGCACAGATACGCAGTATTTT. This rearrangement joins TRBV5-4 to TRBJ2-3; TRBD2 matches 13 bases. The CDR3 covers 16 residues. Trimming cost V 9 bases and J 1 base; bases outside gene matches: 8. Germline CDR1 and CDR2: SGHNT and YYREEE (reference sequence).

This rearrangement joins TRBV18 to TRBJ1-1, with 8 bases that match TRBD1. J gave up 5 bases and V 0 bases, and 5 bases lay outside the gene matches. Germline V gene sequence: CDR1 KGHSH, CDR2 LQKENI. This CDR3 is 15 amino acids long. The CDR3 loop reads CASSPPGRGLTEAFF. In DNA, the CDR3 is TGTGCCAGCTCACCACCTGGCAGGGGGCTAACTGAAGCTTTCTTT. The whole variable domain, remainder taken from reference TRBV18 and TRBJ1-1, is NAGVMQNPRHLVRRRGQEARLRCSPMKGHSHVYWYRQLPEEGLKFMVYLQKENIIDESGMPKERFSAEFPKEGPSILRIQQVVRGDSAAYFCASSPPGRGLTEAFFGQGTRLTVV.

A few counts support this clone. The chain has TRBV10-1 and TRBJ2-3; the D is unclear. The V end lost 2 bases, the J end lost 0 bases, and 0 bases lay between the germline ends. Germline V lookup: CDR1 WNHNN, CDR2 SYGVQD (reference sequence). There are 12 residues in the CDR3. The CDR3 DNA sequence: TGCGCCAGCAGTGAGAGCACAGATACGCAGTATTTT. This sequence encodes CASSESTDTQYF.

V and J are TRBV27 and TRBJ2-7; 8 bases agree with TRBD1. Trimming took 6 bases from V and 4 from J; bases not matched to a gene: 5. The CDR3 extends over 13 amino acids. Germline V gene data show CDR1 as MNHEY and CDR2 as SMNVEV (reference sequence). CDR3: CASSTTGGYEQYF. The DNA for the CDR3 is TGTGCCAGCAGCACCACAGGGGGTTACGAGCAGTACTTC.

This clone showed up just once. CDR3 in amino acids: CAWSNSGGNTIYF. CDR3 nucleotide sequence: TGTGCCTGGAGCAATTCGGGCGGAAACACCATATATTTT. The chain joins TRBV30 to TRBJ1-3; D ambiguous. Trimming took 3 bases from V and 4 from J, leaving 10 bases between them. Germline lookup yields CDR1 GTSNPN and CDR2 SVGIG (reference sequence). The CDR3 runs 13 residues.

The rearrangement uses TRBV5-1 and TRBJ2-1; D call uncertain. The V end lost 0 bases, the J end lost 0 bases, and 7 bases lay between the germline ends. Germline V gene data show CDR1 as SGHRS and CDR2 as YFSETQ. CDR3 length equals 15 residues. The CDR3 DNA follows: TGCGCCAGCAGCTTGGAGACTCTCTCCTACAATGAGCAGTTCTTC. Residues: CASSLETLSYNEQFF.

The chain links TRBV7-3 to TRBJ2-3; maybe TRBD2 (6 bases). The CDR3 consists of 15 residues. Trimming removed 3 bases from V and 1 base from J, with 11 bases in between. Germline V gives CDR1 SGHTA, CDR2 FQGTGA. The CDR3 sequence is CASSLTPGGTDTQYF. The CDR3, as DNA: TGTGCCAGCAGCTTGACTCCGGGGGGCACAGATACGCAGTATTTT.

The chain recombines TRBV6-1 with TRBJ2-7; D might be TRBD2 (5 bases). The CDR3 runs to 14 residues. Germline assignment: CDR1 MNHNS and CDR2 SASEGT. Trimming stripped 8 bases from V and 1 base from J, with 15 bases between. Here the CDR3 DNA reads TGTGCCAGCCGCCGGTTACTAGATTCCTACGAGCAGTACTTC. As protein: CASRRLLDSYEQYF.